The entry below describes one T cell receptor (beta chain). The record originates from a study of technical replicates of blood from a few donors. The ends lost 6 bases at V and 4 bases at J; junction bases unmatched: 4. In germline, CDR1 is MNHEY, CDR2 SVGAGI. CDR3 length: 14 amino acids. Sequencing was performed with immunoSEQ multiplex PCR; in TCRdb, only in-frame clones are kept and a portion is missing. The table includes tens of thousands of clones, 95% to 97% detected once. The receptor was isolated from a human donor in good health. This sequence joins TRBV6-5 and TRBJ2-2; 8 bases fit TRBD1. The sequenced sample consisted of T cells isolated from PBMCs. CDR3 loop: CASRNQGATGELFF. The CDR3 nucleotides read TGTGCCAGCAGAAACCAGGGGGCCACCGGGGAGCTGTTTTTT.